This T cell receptor (beta chain) was identified during a study of blood T cells in healthy people across ages. This clonotype was recorded a few times. A second roughly 6 to 11 cycle PCR used barcoded and J-beta primers. Using its own MiXCR run on the 5' RACE reads, TCRdb lists one record per CDR3 protein. This sample has around 1.7 million distinct CDR3 sequences, with 28% found just once. The J segment lost 4 bases and the V segment lost 6 bases, leaving 4 bases of the junction unmatched. The germline V gene has CDR1 LNHDA and CDR2 SQIVND (reference sequence). The CDR3 has 15 amino acids. What was sequenced was blood. The V call is TRBV19, the J call TRBJ2-1; 12 bases are shared with TRBD2. This receptor was taken from a woman younger than 45 in good health. CDR3 in amino acids: CASRHTSGRYNEQFF. DNA of the CDR3: TGTGCCAGTAGACATACTAGCGGGAGGTACAATGAGCAGTTCTTC.